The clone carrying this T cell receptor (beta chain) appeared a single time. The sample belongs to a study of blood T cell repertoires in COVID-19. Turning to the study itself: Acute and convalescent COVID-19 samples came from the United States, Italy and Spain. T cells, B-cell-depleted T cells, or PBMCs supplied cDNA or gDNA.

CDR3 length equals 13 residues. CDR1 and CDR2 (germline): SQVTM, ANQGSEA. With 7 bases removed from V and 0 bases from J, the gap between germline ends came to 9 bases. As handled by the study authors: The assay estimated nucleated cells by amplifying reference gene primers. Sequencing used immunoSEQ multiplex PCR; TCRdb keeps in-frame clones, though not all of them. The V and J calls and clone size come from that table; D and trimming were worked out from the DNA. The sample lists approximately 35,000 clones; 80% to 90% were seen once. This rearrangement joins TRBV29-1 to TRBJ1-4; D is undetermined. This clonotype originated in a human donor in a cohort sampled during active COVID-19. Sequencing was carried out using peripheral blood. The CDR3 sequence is CSGSVATNEKLFF. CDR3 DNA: TGCAGCGGCTCGGTTGCAACTAATGAAAAACTGTTTTTT.